Below, 23 T cell receptor beta chains from the same sample are listed, as sequenced in a study of T cells in Graves' hyperthyroidism and ophthalmopathy. TCR beta CDR3 regions were amplified from RNA transcripts. First-round RT-PCR targeting the TCR CDR3 was performed with the HTBI primer set. Via MiXCR, TCRdb re-called the multiplex PCR reads, giving one row per CDR3 protein. Counted here are around 800,000 distinct CDR3 sequences, about two fifths occurring once; the ten biggest clones make up approximately 10%. Sequencing input: blood. Source of these receptors: a man younger than 30 with Graves' hyperthyroidism.

This clonotype was recorded many times. The rearrangement joins TRBV10-3 to TRBJ1-5; unclear D gene. Germline CDR1 ENHRY, CDR2 SYGVKD. The CDR3 runs 13 residues. The V end was cut by 10 bases, the J end by 0 bases, with 10 bases between. The CDR3 is CASQAGSNQPQHF. CDR3 bases: TGTGCCAGCCAGGCAGGTAGCAATCAGCCCCAGCATTTT.

The chain is built from TRBV7-8 and TRBJ2-3; no clear D. The CDR3 is made up of 15 amino acids. V was trimmed by 4 bases and J by 4 bases, leaving 15 bases between them. CDR1 and CDR2 (germline): SGHVS, FQNEAQ. The CDR3 DNA sequence: TGTGCCAGCAGCTCAAGCCCCGGCCGACCAGATACGCAGTATTTT. Amino acids: CASSSSPGRPDTQYF.

The V gene is TRBV7-9, the J gene TRBJ1-1, with D unresolved. Between the trimmed V and J ends, which lost 5 bases and 6 bases, there was a span of 16 bases. The length of the CDR3 is 14 residues. The V gene's germline CDR1 is SEHNR and CDR2 FQNEAQ (reference sequence). CDR3 sequence: CASSPPEGVPEAFF. CDR3 bases: TGTGCCAGCAGCCCCCCAGAGGGAGTGCCTGAAGCTTTCTTT.

The chain combines TRBV7-8 with TRBJ1-2, with D tentatively TRBD1 (5 bases). This CDR3 is 12 amino acids long. Germline V CDR1 and CDR2: SGHVS, FQNEAQ. CDR3 in amino acids: CAPPDLGEGYTF. DNA of the CDR3: TGTGCTCCGCCCGACTTGGGGGAAGGCTACACCTTC. The whole variable domain, filled in from reference TRBV7-8 and TRBJ1-2, reads GAGVSQSPRYKVAKRGQDVALRCDPISGHVSLFWYQQALGQGPEFLTYFQNEAQLDKSGLPSDRFFAERPEGSVSTLKIQRTQQEDSAVYLCAPPDLGEGYTFGSGTRLTVV.

Of note for this clonotype: Without the conserved terminal phenylalanine or tryptophan, this CDR3 likely stems from a read error. The rearrangement uses TRBV5-1 and TRBJ1-1; D call uncertain. Per the germline V gene, CDR1 is SGHRS and CDR2 is YFSETQ. The CDR3 consists of 14 residues. V dropped 0 bases and J dropped 7 bases, with 13 bases sitting between them. The CDR3 DNA reads TGCGCCAGCAGCTTGGCCGCCTCGGCTGGTGAAGCTTTCCTT. Translating it yields CASSLAASAGEAFL.

The J gene is TRBJ2-1, the V gene TRBV15, with 7 bases fitting TRBD1. Germline CDR1 LNHNV, CDR2 YYDKDF (reference sequence). V dropped 4 bases and J dropped 3; count of bases not matched to a gene: 6. This CDR3 has 15 residues. CDR3 coding DNA: TGTGCCACCAGCAACCTCCGGGACAGCTACAATGAGCAGTTCTTC. It translates to CATSNLRDSYNEQFF.

The chain carries TRBV15 and TRBJ2-6, with D unresolved. V was pared by 1 base and J by 1 base, with 8 bases between. Germline V gene lookup returns CDR1 LNHNV and CDR2 YYDKDF (reference sequence). The CDR3 spans 16 residues. The CDR3 loop is CATSRGRESGANVLTF. For the CDR3, the DNA is TGTGCCACCAGCAGAGGAAGGGAATCTGGGGCCAACGTCCTGACTTTC.

This clonotype was counted between two and nine times. The rearrangement links TRBV6-6 to TRBJ1-2; D is possibly TRBD1 (5 bases). Trimming shortened V by 0 bases and J by 0 bases, and 8 bases separated the two germline ends. Per germline, CDR1 MNHNY and CDR2 SVGAGI (reference sequence). The length of the CDR3 is 15 residues. The CDR3 bases are TGTGCCAGCAGTTACTCGACAGCAGCTAACTATGGCTACACCTTC. It specifies CASSYSTAANYGYTF.

This clonotype occurred a few times. The genes are TRBV2 and TRBJ2-2; TRBD2 aligns across 12 bases. Looked up from germline, CDR1 is SNHLY and CDR2 is FYNNEI. The V gene end was trimmed by 5 bases and the J gene end by 3 bases; junction bases not matched to a gene: 10. This CDR3 spans 18 amino acids. The CDR3 nucleotides are TGTGCCAGCAGTTACTCGTCTAGCGGGAGGGCGGACACCGGGGAGCTGTTTTTT. This codes for CASSYSSSGRADTGELFF.

This chain links TRBV25-1 with TRBJ1-4, with 10 bases that match TRBD1. Per the germline V gene, CDR1 is MGHDK and CDR2 is SYGVNS. CDR3 length: 16 residues. The J segment lost 7 bases and the V segment lost 0 bases, leaving 5 bases of the junction unmatched. In DNA form, the CDR3 reads TGTGCCAGCAGTGAATATAAGGGACAGGGGACTGAAAAACTGTTTTTT. This gives the protein CASSEYKGQGTEKLFF.

The chain has TRBV12-3 or TRBV12-4 and TRBJ2-5; D remains ambiguous. V was pared by 0 bases and J by 0 bases, with 14 bases between. This CDR3 comprises 17 residues. The CDR3 DNA reads as TGTGCCAGCAGTTTAGCCTCTGCGACTTGGTACCAAGAGACCCAGTACTTC. It is translated as CASSLASATWYQETQYF.

This clonotype was recorded a few times. The genes are TRBV20-1 and TRBJ1-5; a possible D gene is TRBD1 (5 bases). The ends were cut back, 6 bases at V and 2 bases at J, with 17 bases in the middle. CDR1 and CDR2 from the germline V gene are DFQATT and SNEGSKA (reference sequence). The CDR3 is 15 amino acids. This CDR3 is CSAQIGGSGNQPQHF. For the CDR3, the DNA is TGCAGTGCCCAGATTGGGGGGAGCGGCAATCAGCCCCAGCATTTT.

This clonotype was counted many times. The CDR3 reads CSVQGEIRTEAFF. In nucleotides, the CDR3 is TGCAGCGTTCAAGGGGAGATACGGACTGAAGCTTTCTTT. The chain joins TRBV29-1 to TRBJ1-1, with D possibly matching TRBD1 (5 bases). Germline V gene data show CDR1 as SQVTM and CDR2 as ANQGSEA. Between the trimmed V and J ends, which lost 5 bases and 5 bases, there was a span of 15 bases. The length of the CDR3 is 13 residues.

This clonotype was observed many times. The chain links TRBV9 to TRBJ2-7; D remains ambiguous. The CDR3 is 14 amino acids. The germline CDR1 and CDR2 sequences are SGDLS and YYNGEE. Trimming cost V 0 bases and J 4 bases, with 11 bases left between them. The CDR3 DNA reads TGTGCCAGCAGCGTAGGGTGGACGACATACGAGCAGTACTTC. Amino acids: CASSVGWTTYEQYF.

The CDR3 sequence: CASTLRDTREKLFF. In DNA, the CDR3 is TGTGCCAGCACGCTACGGGACACTAGGGAAAAACTGTTTTTT. The chain is built from TRBV2 and TRBJ1-4, with D possibly matching TRBD1 (6 bases). Germline V gene sequence: CDR1 SNHLY, CDR2 FYNNEI. The V end lost 7 bases, the J end lost 8 bases, and 17 bases lay between the germline ends. This CDR3 region has 14 residues.

This clonotype was observed a single time. This may be a read error: a much more frequent sequence differs by one nucleotide. The chain is built from TRBV7-8 and TRBJ1-6, with D maybe TRBD1 (5 bases). The germline V gene has CDR1 SGHVS and CDR2 FQNEAQ. V lost 4 bases to trimming and J lost 14 bases, with 12 bases between them. This CDR3 comprises 12 residues. In DNA, the CDR3 is TGTGCCAGCAGCTCGGGGGGGGAGGCCCTCCACTTT. As protein: CASSSGGEALHF.

The chain has TRBV19 and TRBJ1-1; the match to TRBD1 covers 7 bases. The germline V gene has CDR1 LNHDA and CDR2 SQIVND (reference sequence). V gave up 3 bases and J gave up 4 bases; unmatched junction bases: 5. The CDR3 is 14 amino acids. This CDR3 is CASSMWDRGTEAFF. In nucleotides, the CDR3 is TGTGCCAGTAGTATGTGGGACAGAGGCACTGAAGCTTTCTTT.

This clonotype has a handful of counts. This sequence joins TRBV20-1 and TRBJ2-2; 11 bases are shared with TRBD1. CDR1 is DFQATT, CDR2 SNEGSKA, per germline (reference sequence). The CDR3 loop spans 14 amino acids. V lost 5 bases and J lost 4; bases outside the gene matches: 3. The CDR3 nucleotides are TGCAGTGCTGGACAGGGGGCAGGCACCGGGGAGCTGTTTTTT. Its translation is CSAGQGAGTGELFF.

This clonotype was seen at least ten times. This sequence joins TRBV19 and TRBJ1-1; possibly TRBD1 for D (5 bases). CDR1 LNHDA and CDR2 SQIVND come from the germline V gene (reference sequence). V was cut by 8 bases and J by 5 bases, with 18 bases left in between. The CDR3 runs to 14 residues. The CDR3 DNA sequence: TGTGCCAGTCGCTCCGGGGGGAGCGCGACTGAAGCTTTCTTT. It yields the protein CASRSGGSATEAFF.

The rearrangement joins TRBV10-3 to TRBJ1-5; D not resolved. The CDR3 loop spans 11 amino acids. Germline V gene lookup returns CDR1 ENHRY and CDR2 SYGVKD. In DNA, the CDR3 is TGTACCACCGATAGCAATCAGCCCCAGCATTTT. This codes for CTTDSNQPQHF.

The rearrangement joins TRBV2 to TRBJ1-4; maybe TRBD1 (6 bases). V was cut by 6 bases and J by 8 bases, with 16 bases left in between. This CDR3 contains 14 residues. Germline CDR1 SNHLY, CDR2 FYNNEI. As DNA, the CDR3 is TGTGCCAGCAGCGGGGGGCCCGCAGGGGAAAAACTGTTTTTT. Translating it yields CASSGGPAGEKLFF.

This clonotype was detected only a few times. The V and J genes are TRBV3-1 and TRBJ2-7; no firm D call. The CDR3 sequence is 13 residues long. From germline, CDR1 is LGHDT and CDR2 YNNKEL (reference sequence). V lost 1 base, J lost 4 bases, and 8 bases lay in between. The CDR3 DNA sequence: TGTGCCAGCAGCCAAGGGGTTTATTACGAGCAGTACTTC. This gives the protein CASSQGVYYEQYF.

The chain recombines TRBV20-1 with TRBJ2-7; either TRBD1 or TRBD2 may supply D (6 bases each). This CDR3 is built from 14 residues. V lost 2 bases and J lost 2, with 13 bases in between. Germline V gives CDR1 DFQATT, CDR2 SNEGSKA (reference sequence). In DNA form, the CDR3 reads TGCAGTGCTAGAAGGGGGACTCCGCCCTACGAGCAGTACTTC. Amino acids: CSARRGTPPYEQYF.